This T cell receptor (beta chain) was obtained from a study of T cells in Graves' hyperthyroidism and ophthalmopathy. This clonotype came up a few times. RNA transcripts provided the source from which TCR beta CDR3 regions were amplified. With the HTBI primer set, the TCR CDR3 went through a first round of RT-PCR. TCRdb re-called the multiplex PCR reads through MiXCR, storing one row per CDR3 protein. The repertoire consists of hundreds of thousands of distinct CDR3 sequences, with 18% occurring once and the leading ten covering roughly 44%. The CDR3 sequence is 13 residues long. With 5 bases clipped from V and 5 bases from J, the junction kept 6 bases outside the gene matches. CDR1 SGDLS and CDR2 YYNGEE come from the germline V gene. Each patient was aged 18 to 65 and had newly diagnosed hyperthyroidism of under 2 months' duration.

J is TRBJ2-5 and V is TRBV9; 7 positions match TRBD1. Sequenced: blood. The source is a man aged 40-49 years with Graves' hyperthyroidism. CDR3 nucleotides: TGTGCCAGCAGTGACAGGGCTGGCGAGACCCAGTACTTC. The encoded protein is CASSDRAGETQYF.